This record covers a single T cell receptor (beta chain). Its specificity is not known. Trimming took 1 base from V and 2 from J, leaving 24 bases between them. In germline, CDR1 is KGHSH, CDR2 LQKENI. CDR3 length equals 19 residues. The sample belongs to a study of neoadjuvant nivolumab and ipilimumab in lung cancer. The table came from immunoSEQ multiplex PCR; TCRdb's copy has only in-frame clones and leaves some out. The repertoire holds more than 25,000 clones, with 75% to 90% as singletons. Study outcomes and limitations: From pretherapy to surgery, tumor richness and clonality rose with dual therapy.

The V gene is TRBV18, the J gene TRBJ2-7; weak D call: TRBD2 (6 bases). This TCR was recovered from an adult with non-small cell lung cancer. The input for sequencing was tumor tissue, taken after neoadjuvant nivolumab, alone or with ipilimumab, at or shortly before surgery. The CDR3 is CASSPLGGGTSGGAYEQYF. The CDR3 DNA reads TGTGCCAGCTCACCACTTGGGGGAGGCACGAGCGGAGGGGCCTACGAGCAGTACTTC.